The 18 T cell receptor beta chains below were found in one sample sequenced in a study of Ad26.COV2.S vaccination and SARS-CoV-2 variants. Using immunoSEQ multiplex PCR, the repertoire was profiled, and TCRdb retains in-frame clones only, with some absent. The top ten clones hold roughly 3.6% of a sample with under 400,000 clones, about nine tenths of them seen once. Treatment here: some 20 received Ad26.COV2.S at low or high dose, single or two shots; about 5 received placebo; per-sample allocation not given. Vaccine and placebo recipients were sampled on day 63 after the first injection. This sample comprised peripheral blood, obtained in a trial of Ad26.COV2.S vaccine versus placebo. These receptors all come from a person between 18 and 65 years old who received the Ad26.COV2.S COVID-19 vaccine or a placebo.

The V and J genes are TRBV5-4 and TRBJ2-2, with D uncertain. V lost 0 bases to trimming and J lost 7 bases, with 13 bases between them. CDR3 length: 15 amino acids. Germline lookup yields CDR1 SGHNT and CDR2 YYREEE (reference sequence). This CDR3 is CASSLDGLQDGELFF. DNA of the CDR3: TGTGCCAGCAGCTTGGACGGGTTACAAGACGGGGAGCTGTTTTTT.

This clone was detected only a few times. This rearrangement joins TRBV25-1 to TRBJ2-3; D uncertain. This CDR3 comprises 14 residues. CDR1 MGHDK and CDR2 SYGVNS come from the germline V gene. Trimming took off 3 bases at V and 2 bases at J, with 9 bases between the two ends. CDR3 loop: CASSDGRNTDTQYF. Here the CDR3 DNA reads TGTGCCAGCAGTGACGGAAGGAACACAGATACGCAGTATTTT.

V gene TRBV7-6 combines with J gene TRBJ2-5, with 10 bases identical to TRBD1. The CDR3 is made up of 16 amino acids. Germline CDR1 SGHVS, CDR2 FNYEAQ. The J segment lost 2 bases and the V segment lost 4 bases, leaving 7 bases of the junction unmatched. The CDR3 is CASSSRTGGNQETQYF. The CDR3 DNA is TGTGCCAGCAGCTCGCGGACAGGGGGAAATCAAGAGACCCAGTACTTC.

The chain links TRBV5-4 to TRBJ2-4, with 9 bases fitting TRBD2. Germline V gene sequence: CDR1 SGHNT, CDR2 YYREEE (reference sequence). The CDR3 loop spans 16 amino acids. Trimming at V came to 0 bases and at J to 6 bases, leaving 7 bases not matched to a gene. The CDR3 region is CASSLGSGGYGNIQYF. The DNA for the CDR3 is TGTGCCAGCAGCTTGGGTAGCGGGGGTTATGGAAACATTCAGTACTTC.

V is TRBV3-1 (or the pseudogene TRBV3-2) and J is TRBJ2-3; D may be TRBD2 (6 bases). The germline V gene encodes CDR1 LGHDT and CDR2 YNNKEL (reference sequence). V dropped 6 bases and J dropped 6 bases, with 16 bases sitting between them. CDR3 size: 14 residues. In nucleotides, the CDR3 is TGTGCCAGCAGTTTCGGGGGACGGGGTGATACGCAGTATTTT. Residues: CASSFGGRGDTQYF.

This clone was counted once. The genes are TRBV6-5 and TRBJ2-3, with D unclear. The length of the CDR3 is 12 residues. Germline CDR1 reads MNHEY; CDR2 reads SVGAGI. Trimming left V 7 bases short and J 2 bases short, with 7 bases between. CDR3 nucleotides: TGTGCCAGCACCAGGTACACAGATACGCAGTATTTT. This encodes CASTRYTDTQYF.

The chain carries TRBV14 and TRBJ2-7; 14 bases fit TRBD2. The trim removed 1 base at V and 1 base at J, leaving 9 bases unmatched. Germline V gene data show CDR1 as SGHDN and CDR2 as FVKESK. The CDR3 totals 19 residues. As DNA, the CDR3 is TGTGCCAGCAGCCAAGCCCCACCGGGACTAGCGGGGGAATCCTACGAGCAGTACTTC. This codes for CASSQAPPGLAGESYEQYF. The variable domain in full, completed from reference TRBV14 and TRBJ2-7, reads EAGVTQFPSHSVIEKGQTVTLRCDPISGHDNLYWYRRVMGKEIKFLLHFVKESKQDESGMPNNRFLAERTGGTYSTLKVQPAELEDSGVYFCASSQAPPGLAGESYEQYFGPGTRLTVT.

This chain uses TRBV28 with TRBJ2-4; D possibly corresponds to TRBD2 (6 bases). The V and J ends lost 3 bases and 5 bases respectively, with 8 bases between them. Germline lookup yields CDR1 MDHEN and CDR2 SYDVKM. The CDR3 extends over 13 amino acids. The CDR3: CASSFGGENIQYF. As DNA, the CDR3 is TGTGCCAGCAGTTTTGGCGGGGAAAACATTCAGTACTTC.

This sequence joins TRBV3-1 (or the pseudogene TRBV3-2) and TRBJ2-7, with D maybe TRBD2 (5 bases). V lost 4 bases and J lost 6, with 16 bases in between. Germline V lookup: CDR1 LGHDT, CDR2 YNNKEL (reference sequence). CDR3 length equals 14 residues. CDR3 region: CASSRGRGGVEQYF. CDR3 sequence (DNA): TGTGCCAGCAGCCGCGGACGAGGAGGAGTCGAGCAGTACTTC.

The CDR3 sequence: CASSGSPTGGTYNEQFF. The CDR3 bases are TGCGCCAGCAGCGGGAGCCCAACAGGGGGAACCTACAATGAGCAGTTCTTC. The gene calls are TRBV5-1 and TRBJ2-1, with 8 positions matching TRBD1. From germline, CDR1 is SGHRS and CDR2 YFSETQ. CDR3 size: 17 residues. V lost 4 bases to trimming and J lost 2 bases; unmatched junction nucleotides: 11.

The chain is built from TRBV27 and TRBJ2-1; 8 positions match TRBD2. Trimming at V came to 0 bases and at J to 3 bases, leaving 4 bases not matched to a gene. Germline values: CDR1 MNHEY, CDR2 SMNVEV (reference sequence). This CDR3 is built from 16 residues. The CDR3 sequence is CASSLSSGDLYNEQFF. The CDR3 DNA is TGTGCCAGCAGTTTATCTAGCGGGGATCTCTACAATGAGCAGTTCTTC.

This chain joins TRBV3-1 (or the pseudogene TRBV3-2) and TRBJ1-6, with D perhaps matching TRBD1 (6 bases). Per the germline V gene, CDR1 is LGHDT and CDR2 is YNNKEL (reference sequence). This CDR3 region has 14 residues. Trimming stripped 2 bases from V and 6 bases from J, with 8 bases between. CDR3 in DNA: TGTGCCAGCAGCCAACCCAGGGGTAATTCACCCCTCCACTTT. Its translation: CASSQPRGNSPLHF.

This chain connects TRBV5-1 to TRBJ2-7; unclear D gene. The CDR3 is 11 residues long. From germline, CDR1 is SGHRS and CDR2 YFSETQ. The V gene lost 5 bases and the J gene lost 4 bases, with 7 bases spanning the gap. The CDR3 spells CASSTDYEQYF. CDR3 nucleotides: TGCGCCAGCAGTACGGATTACGAGCAGTACTTC.

This rearrangement joins TRBV9 to TRBJ2-7; TRBD1 matches at 11 bases. V gave up 4 bases and J gave up 13 bases; unmatched junction bases: 10. There are 13 residues in the CDR3. Germline V gene data show CDR1 as SGDLS and CDR2 as YYNGEE. CDR3 sequence: CASSLGQGASLYF. The CDR3 nucleotides read TGTGCCAGCAGCCTCGGACAGGGGGCGAGCCTCTACTTC.

V gene TRBV12-3 or TRBV12-4 combines with J gene TRBJ1-6; D unresolved. Trimming left V 5 bases short and J 5 bases short, with 7 bases between. The CDR3 runs 13 residues. The CDR3 nucleotides are TGTGCCAGCAGTCCGGGAGATAATTCACCCCTCCACTTT. Translating gives CASSPGDNSPLHF.

This sequence joins TRBV10-3 and TRBJ2-3; the D is unclear. The CDR3 runs to 14 residues. Germline assignment: CDR1 ENHRY and CDR2 SYGVKD. Trimming removed 2 bases at V and 5 bases at J, with 11 bases between. In DNA form, the CDR3 reads TGTGCCATCAGTGAGAGGGCTCTCGGAGATACGCAGTATTTT. It codes for CAISERALGDTQYF.

The chain's CDR3 is CASSPSYEQYF. The DNA for the CDR3 is TGTGCCAGCAGTCCCTCCTACGAGCAGTACTTC. The V and J genes are TRBV6-2 or TRBV6-3 and TRBJ2-7; no definite D call. Germline V lookup: CDR1 MNHEY, CDR2 SVGEGT. Trimming took 5 bases from V and 0 from J, leaving 2 bases between them. This CDR3 has 11 amino acids.

This clone was seen a few times. The V gene is TRBV29-1, the J gene TRBJ2-7; no reliable D call. CDR1 is SQVTM and CDR2 is ANQGSEA in the germline V gene. This CDR3 contains 14 residues. Trimming took off 5 bases at V and 2 bases at J, with 16 bases between the two ends. The CDR3 protein is CSVSTAIKPYEQYF. CDR3 DNA: TGCAGCGTTAGTACAGCTATAAAGCCCTACGAGCAGTACTTC.